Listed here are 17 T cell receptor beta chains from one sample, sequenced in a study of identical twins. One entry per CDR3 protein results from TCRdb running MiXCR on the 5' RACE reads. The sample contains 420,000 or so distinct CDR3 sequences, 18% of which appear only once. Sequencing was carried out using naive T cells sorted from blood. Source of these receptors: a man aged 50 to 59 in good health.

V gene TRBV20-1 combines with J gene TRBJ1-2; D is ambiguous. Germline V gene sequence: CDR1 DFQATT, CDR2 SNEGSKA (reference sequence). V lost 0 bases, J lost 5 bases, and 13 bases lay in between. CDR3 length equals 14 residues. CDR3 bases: TGCAGTGCTAGAGAACGCATACCAGAGTATGGCTACACCTTC. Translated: CSARERIPEYGYTF.

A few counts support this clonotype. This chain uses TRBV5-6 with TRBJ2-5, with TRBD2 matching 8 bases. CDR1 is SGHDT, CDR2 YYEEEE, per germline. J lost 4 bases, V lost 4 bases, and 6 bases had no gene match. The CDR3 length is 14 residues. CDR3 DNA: TGTGCCAGCAGCACCGGGACTAGAGGAGAGACCCAGTACTTC. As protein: CASSTGTRGETQYF.

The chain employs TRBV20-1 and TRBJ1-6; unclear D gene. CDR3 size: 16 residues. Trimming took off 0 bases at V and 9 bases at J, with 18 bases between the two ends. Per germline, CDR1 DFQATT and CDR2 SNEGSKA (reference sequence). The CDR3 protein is CSAREQPGRRGSPLHF. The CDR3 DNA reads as TGCAGTGCTAGAGAACAGCCCGGGCGCCGGGGTTCACCCCTCCACTTT.

The CDR3: CASGRDSSYEQYF. The CDR3 nucleotides are TGTGCCAGCGGCCGGGACAGCTCCTACGAGCAGTACTTC. The V gene is TRBV12-3 or TRBV12-4, the J gene TRBJ2-7; 7 bases line up with TRBD1. The CDR3 runs 13 residues. V trimming: 8 bases; J trimming: 0 bases; junction bases outside the gene matches: 4.

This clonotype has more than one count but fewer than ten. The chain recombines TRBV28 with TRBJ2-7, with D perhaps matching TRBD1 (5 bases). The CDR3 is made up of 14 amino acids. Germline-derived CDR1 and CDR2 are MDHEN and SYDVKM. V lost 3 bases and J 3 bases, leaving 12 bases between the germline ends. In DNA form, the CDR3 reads TGTGCCAGCAGTTTGGGGCTAGTCGGCTACGAGCAGTACTTC. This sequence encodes CASSLGLVGYEQYF.

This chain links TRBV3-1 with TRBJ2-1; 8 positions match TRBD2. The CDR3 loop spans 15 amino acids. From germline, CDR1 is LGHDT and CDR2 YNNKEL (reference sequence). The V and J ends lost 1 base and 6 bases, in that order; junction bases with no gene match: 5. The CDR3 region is CASSQAHGGGNEQFF. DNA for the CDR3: TGTGCCAGCAGCCAAGCACACGGGGGGGGCAATGAGCAGTTCTTC.

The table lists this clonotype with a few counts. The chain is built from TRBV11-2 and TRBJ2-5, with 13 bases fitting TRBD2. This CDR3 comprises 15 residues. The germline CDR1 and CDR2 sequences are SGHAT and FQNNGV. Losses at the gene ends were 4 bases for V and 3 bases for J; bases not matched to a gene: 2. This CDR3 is CASSYTSGGEETQYF. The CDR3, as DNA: TGTGCCAGCAGCTACACTAGCGGGGGGGAAGAGACCCAGTACTTC.

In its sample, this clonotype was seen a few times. For the CDR3, the DNA is TGTGCCATCAGTGAGACTAACGGGAGTGGGGACGAGCAGTACTTC. Translated, it gives CAISETNGSGDEQYF. The chain uses TRBV10-3 and TRBJ2-7; D might be TRBD2 (6 bases). Trimming took off 2 bases at V and 5 bases at J, with 16 bases between the two ends. Germline CDR1 is ENHRY and CDR2 is SYGVKD. The CDR3 totals 15 residues.

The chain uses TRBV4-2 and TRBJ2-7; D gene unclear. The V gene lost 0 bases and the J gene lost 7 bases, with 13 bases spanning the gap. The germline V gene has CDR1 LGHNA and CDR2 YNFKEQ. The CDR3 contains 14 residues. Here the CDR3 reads CASSQDLWVREQYF. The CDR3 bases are TGTGCCAGCAGCCAAGATCTTTGGGTGAGAGAGCAGTACTTC.

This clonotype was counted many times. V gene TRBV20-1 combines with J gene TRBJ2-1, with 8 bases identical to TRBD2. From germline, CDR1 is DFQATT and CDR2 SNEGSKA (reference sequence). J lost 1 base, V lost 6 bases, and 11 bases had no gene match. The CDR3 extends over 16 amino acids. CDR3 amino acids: CSAEPSGSRSYNEQFF. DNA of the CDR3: TGCAGTGCGGAACCAAGCGGGAGTAGGTCCTACAATGAGCAGTTCTTC.

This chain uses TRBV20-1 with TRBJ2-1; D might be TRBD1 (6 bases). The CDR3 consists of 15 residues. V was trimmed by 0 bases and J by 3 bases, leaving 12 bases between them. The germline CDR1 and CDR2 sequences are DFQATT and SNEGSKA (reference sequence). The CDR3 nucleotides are TGCAGTGCTAGAGAGACAAGGACAGACTACAATGAGCAGTTCTTC. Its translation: CSARETRTDYNEQFF.

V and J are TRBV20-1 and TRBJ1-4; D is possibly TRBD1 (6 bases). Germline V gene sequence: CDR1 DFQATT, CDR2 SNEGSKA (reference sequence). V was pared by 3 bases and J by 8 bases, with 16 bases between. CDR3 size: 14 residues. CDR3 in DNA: TGCAGTGCTAGGGAGACAGGACGGGGGGAAAAACTGTTTTTT. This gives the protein CSARETGRGEKLFF.

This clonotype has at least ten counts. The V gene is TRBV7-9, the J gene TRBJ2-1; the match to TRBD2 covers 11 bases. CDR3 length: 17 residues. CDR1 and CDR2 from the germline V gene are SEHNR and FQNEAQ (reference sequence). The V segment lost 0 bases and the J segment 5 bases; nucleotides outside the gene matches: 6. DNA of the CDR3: TGTGCCAGCAGCTTAGCGGGGACTAGCGGACTTCACAATGAGCAGTTCTTC. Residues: CASSLAGTSGLHNEQFF.

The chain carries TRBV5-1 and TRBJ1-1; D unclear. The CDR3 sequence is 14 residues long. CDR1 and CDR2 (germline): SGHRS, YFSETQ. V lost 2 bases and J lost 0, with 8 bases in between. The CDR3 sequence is CASSFLSLNTEAFF. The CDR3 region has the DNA TGCGCCAGCAGCTTTTTAAGTCTGAACACTGAAGCTTTCTTT. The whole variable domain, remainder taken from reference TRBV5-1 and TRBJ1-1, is KAGVTQTPRYLIKTRGQQVTLSCSPISGHRSVSWYQQTPGQGLQFLFEYFSETQRNKGNFPGRFSGRQFSNSRSEMNVSTLELGDSALYLCASSFLSLNTEAFFGQGTRLTVV.

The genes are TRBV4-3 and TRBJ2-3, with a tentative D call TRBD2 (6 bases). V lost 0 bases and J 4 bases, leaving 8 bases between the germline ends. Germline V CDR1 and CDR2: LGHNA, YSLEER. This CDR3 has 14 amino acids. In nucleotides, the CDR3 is TGCGCCAGCAGCCAAGATTGGGGGGCAGATACGCAGTATTTT. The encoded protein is CASSQDWGADTQYF.

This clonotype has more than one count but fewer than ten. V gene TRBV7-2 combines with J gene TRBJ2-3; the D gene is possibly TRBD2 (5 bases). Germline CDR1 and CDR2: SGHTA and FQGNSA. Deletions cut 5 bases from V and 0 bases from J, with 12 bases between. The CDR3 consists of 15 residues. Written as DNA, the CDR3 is TGTGCCAGCAGCCCCGGAGGCACAAGCACAGATACGCAGTATTTT. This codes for CASSPGGTSTDTQYF.

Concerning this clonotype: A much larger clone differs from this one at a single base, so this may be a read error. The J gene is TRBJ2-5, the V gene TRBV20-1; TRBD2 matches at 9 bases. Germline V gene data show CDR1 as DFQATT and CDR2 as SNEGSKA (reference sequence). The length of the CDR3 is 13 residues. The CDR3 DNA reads TGCAGTGGGATTGAGGCGGGGGGGGAGATCCAGTACTTC. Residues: CSGIEAGGEIQYF.